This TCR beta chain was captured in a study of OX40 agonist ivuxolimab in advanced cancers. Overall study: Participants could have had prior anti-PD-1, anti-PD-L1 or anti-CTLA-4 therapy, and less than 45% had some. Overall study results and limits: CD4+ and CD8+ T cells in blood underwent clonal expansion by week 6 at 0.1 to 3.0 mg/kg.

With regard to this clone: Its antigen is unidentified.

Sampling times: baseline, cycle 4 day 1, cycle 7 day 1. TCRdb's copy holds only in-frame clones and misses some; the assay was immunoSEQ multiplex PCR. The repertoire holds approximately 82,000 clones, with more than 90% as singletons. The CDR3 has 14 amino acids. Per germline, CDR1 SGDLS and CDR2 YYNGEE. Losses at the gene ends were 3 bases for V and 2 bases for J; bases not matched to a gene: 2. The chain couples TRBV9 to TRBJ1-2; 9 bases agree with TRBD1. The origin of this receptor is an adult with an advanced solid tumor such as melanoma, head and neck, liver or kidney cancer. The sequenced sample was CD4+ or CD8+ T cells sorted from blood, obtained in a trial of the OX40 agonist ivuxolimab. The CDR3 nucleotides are TGTGCCAGCAGCGGGGGACAGGGAAACTATGGCTACACCTTC. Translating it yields CASSGGQGNYGYTF.